This paragraph reports one TCR beta chain. The antigen is unknown. The data were taken from a study of T cells in Graves' hyperthyroidism and ophthalmopathy. Study-wide context: Blood was drawn when the patient was first diagnosed and still untreated.

TCR beta CDR3 regions were amplified from RNA transcripts. HTBI primers were employed in a first-round RT-PCR of the TCR CDR3. TCRdb re-called the multiplex PCR reads with MiXCR, one entry per CDR3 protein. Of about 610,000 distinct CDR3 sequences listed, about 15% are singletons. Study findings and constraints: In blood, most of the thyroid clonotypes expanded above 0.001 were also present.

The germline V and J ends were trimmed by 1 base and 3 bases, with 16 bases remaining between them. CDR3 size: 16 residues. From germline, CDR1 is SGHAT and CDR2 FQNNGV. This TCR came from a woman aged 40 to 50 with Graves' ophthalmopathy. This chain uses TRBV11-2 with TRBJ2-7; D call uncertain. The sample comprised blood. The CDR3 DNA is TGTGCCAGCAGCTTAGTTGCCGTCCCCCTCTTCTACGAGCAGTACTTC. The encoded protein is CASSLVAVPLFYEQYF.